Below are 7 T cell receptor beta chains sequenced from a single sample in a study of T cell responses to AZD1222 COVID-19 vaccine. Sequencing was performed with immunoSEQ multiplex PCR; in TCRdb, only in-frame clones are kept and a portion is missing. This sample yields about 84,000 clones, of which around nine tenths are seen a single time; around a tenth belongs to the top ten. This material consisted of peripheral blood, taken 28 days after the second AZD1222 dose. These receptors all stem from an adult who received the AZD1222 COVID-19 vaccine.

The J gene is TRBJ1-6, the V gene TRBV21-1. TRBV21-1 is flagged as a pseudogene. The CDR3 is 15 residues long. This CDR3 is CASSKASGGNSPLHF. CDR3 DNA sequence: TGTGCCAGCAGCAAAGCTAGCGGAGGTAATTCACCCCTCCACTTT.

This chain links TRBV3-1 (or the pseudogene TRBV3-2) with TRBJ2-3, with unresolved D. Germline CDR1 and CDR2: LGHDT and YNNKEL (reference sequence). This CDR3 spans 15 amino acids. Trimming took off 4 bases at V and 7 bases at J, with 18 bases between the two ends. This CDR3 is CASSPPPPGSNTQYF. The DNA for the CDR3 is TGTGCCAGCAGCCCGCCTCCACCCGGCTCGAATACGCAGTATTTT.

The CDR3 nucleotides read TGTGCCATCAGTGAAACGACCGAAACGCCCCAGCATTTT. Amino acids: CAISETTETPQHF. The rearrangement joins TRBV10-3 to TRBJ1-5, with unresolved D. Germline V gene lookup returns CDR1 ENHRY and CDR2 SYGVKD. The CDR3 consists of 13 residues. The V and J ends lost 3 bases and 9 bases respectively, with 12 bases between them.

The chain links TRBV18 to TRBJ2-3; TRBD2 agrees at 10 bases. The ends lost 8 bases at V and 1 base at J; junction bases unmatched: 0. CDR3 length: 13 residues. Germline CDR1 reads KGHSH; CDR2 reads LQKENI. The CDR3 coding sequence is TGTGCCAGCGGGACTAGCGGCACAGATACGCAGTATTTT. This encodes CASGTSGTDTQYF.

This clone was picked up a small number of times. This rearrangement joins TRBV7-9 to TRBJ1-6, with 10 bases aligning to TRBD1. Germline-derived CDR1 and CDR2 are SEHNR and FQNEAQ (reference sequence). This CDR3 contains 15 residues. V lost 5 bases, J lost 10 bases, and 8 bases stayed unmatched. The DNA of the CDR3 is TGTGCCAGCAGCCCCCGGGACAGGGGAGACTCACCCCTCCACTTT. It specifies CASSPRDRGDSPLHF.

V usage is TRBV5-8 and J usage is TRBJ1-5; D unclear. The germline V gene encodes CDR1 SGHTS and CDR2 YDEGEE. Trimming took off 7 bases at V and 2 bases at J, with 25 bases between the two ends. The CDR3 is made up of 18 amino acids. CDR3 coding DNA: TGTGCCAGCGCTCCAACTAGCGGGAGCTGGCCTGGCAATCAGCCCCAGCATTTT. This translates into CASAPTSGSWPGNQPQHF.

This chain links TRBV6-5 with TRBJ1-1; maybe TRBD1 (5 bases). Trimming stripped 4 bases from V and 6 bases from J, with 12 bases between. Per the germline V gene, CDR1 is MNHEY and CDR2 is SVGAGI. This CDR3 is 13 amino acids long. As DNA, the CDR3 is TGTGCCAGCAGTTTCGGAGGGGAAGCTGAAGCTTTCTTT. Residues: CASSFGGEAEAFF.